This entry lists 24 T cell receptor beta chains sequenced from one sample in a study of T cell repertoires in cytomegalovirus infection. TCRdb passed the reads through MiXCR, listing each CDR3 protein once. The sample holds 450,000 to 650,000 distinct CDR3 sequences, roughly 43% seen once. Their recognized antigens are unknown. The sample in question was cultured PBMCs, obtained from culture after CMV antigen stimulation. All receptors derive from a human donor in good health (CMV status not recorded). Some clones in this sample may be carry-over from other donors' samples.

This clonotype has a count of ten or more. The chain couples TRBV7-2 to TRBJ2-7, with 11 bases lining up with TRBD2. V was clipped by 5 bases and J by 0 bases; unmatched bases: 3. The germline V gene encodes CDR1 SGHTA and CDR2 FQGNSA. The length of the CDR3 is 15 residues. CDR3 in amino acids: CASSTTSGSSYEQYF. The CDR3 DNA is TGTGCCAGCAGCACCACTAGCGGGAGCTCCTACGAGCAGTACTTC.

V usage is TRBV5-4 and J usage is TRBJ2-7, with 9 bases lining up with TRBD2. The CDR3 has 15 amino acids. The junction had 8 bases not matched to a gene; V was cut back by 2 bases and J by 5 bases. Per germline, CDR1 SGHNT and CDR2 YYREEE (reference sequence). The CDR3 DNA is TGTGCCAGCAGCTTAGTGTATAGCGGGAGCCACGAGCAGTACTTC. Translating it yields CASSLVYSGSHEQYF.

In this sample, this clonotype turned up a few times. The rearrangement joins TRBV7-8 to TRBJ2-5; 7 nucleotides match TRBD2. Per the germline V gene, CDR1 is SGHVS and CDR2 is FQNEAQ. The CDR3 covers 14 residues. The J segment lost 5 bases and the V segment lost 3 bases, leaving 6 bases of the junction unmatched. The CDR3 DNA reads as TGTGCCAGCAGCTTCAGCGGGGATGGTGAGACCCAGTACTTC. It yields the protein CASSFSGDGETQYF.

The chain employs TRBV6-1 and TRBJ2-7; D not resolved. This CDR3 has 13 amino acids. Per the germline V gene, CDR1 is MNHNS and CDR2 is SASEGT. The ends were cut back, 5 bases at V and 3 bases at J, with 11 bases in the middle. In nucleotides, the CDR3 is TGTGCCAGCAGTATAGTGGAGAGCTACGAGCAGTACTTC. Translated: CASSIVESYEQYF.

There are a few counts of this clonotype. This chain joins TRBV7-9 and TRBJ1-1, with D maybe TRBD1 (6 bases). Trimming took off 1 base at V and 4 bases at J, with 13 bases between the two ends. CDR1 and CDR2 (germline): SEHNR, FQNEAQ (reference sequence). This CDR3 comprises 15 residues. The CDR3 DNA reads as TGTGCCAGCAGCTTAGAGCCCCGGGGGCCCACTGAAGCTTTCTTT. Its protein is CASSLEPRGPTEAFF.

This clonotype was recorded a few times. The chain uses TRBV7-2 and TRBJ1-1; perhaps TRBD1 as D (6 bases). V lost 5 bases, J lost 11 bases, and 21 bases lay in between. Germline CDR1 reads SGHTA; CDR2 reads FQGNSA. CDR3 length: 14 residues. CDR3 loop: CASSPSTGGDNAFF. In nucleotides, the CDR3 is TGTGCCAGCAGCCCCAGTACCGGGGGCGATAATGCTTTCTTT.

The chain has TRBV4-2 and TRBJ1-6; D possibly corresponds to TRBD1 (5 bases). The CDR3 runs to 16 residues. The germline CDR1 and CDR2 sequences are LGHNA and YNFKEQ. The V end lost 5 bases, the J end lost 7 bases, and 18 bases lay between the germline ends. Here the CDR3 reads CASSSLAPGGNSPLHF. CDR3 in DNA: TGTGCCAGCAGCTCCCTAGCCCCTGGGGGAAATTCACCCCTCCACTTT.

In its sample, this clonotype was seen a few times. V gene TRBV6-2 or TRBV6-3 combines with J gene TRBJ2-1; D may be TRBD1 (6 bases). The CDR3 is 13 residues long. The germline gives CDR1 MNHEY, CDR2 SVGEGT. V lost 11 bases and J 7 bases, leaving 18 bases between the germline ends. CDR3 in DNA: TGTGCCGCGAAAAACAGGGTGCGAAATGAGCAGTTCTTC. Protein sequence: CAAKNRVRNEQFF.

This clonotype came up a few times. The chain employs TRBV7-2 and TRBJ2-1, with TRBD2 identical over 12 bases. The germline V gene has CDR1 SGHTA and CDR2 FQGNSA. V shed 3 bases, J shed 7 bases, and the junction held 4 bases outside the gene matches. The CDR3 length is 15 residues. The CDR3 bases are TGTGCCAGCAGCTTCTCTAGCGGGGGGGCAAATGAGCAGTTCTTC. Translating gives CASSFSSGGANEQFF.

The V gene is TRBV7-6, the J gene TRBJ1-3; D is undetermined. Looked up from germline, CDR1 is SGHVS and CDR2 is FNYEAQ. This CDR3 contains 17 residues. Trimming removed 1 base from V and 0 bases from J, with 13 bases in between. CDR3 nucleotide sequence: TGTGCCAGCAGCTTAGGCCCACGAACTAGCTCTGGAAACACCATATATTTT. This sequence encodes CASSLGPRTSSGNTIYF.

The chain combines TRBV15 with TRBJ1-5; no definite D call. The germline V and J ends were trimmed by 0 bases and 4 bases, with 7 bases remaining between them. The CDR3 runs to 14 residues. CDR1 is LNHNV and CDR2 is YYDKDF in the germline V gene (reference sequence). The CDR3: CATSRDKTNQPQHF. CDR3 nucleotides: TGTGCCACCAGCAGAGATAAGACTAATCAGCCCCAGCATTTT.

The CDR3 is CASSPGQSHGYTF. DNA of the CDR3: TGTGCCAGCAGCCCAGGACAGAGCCATGGCTACACCTTC. The rearrangement joins TRBV7-2 to TRBJ1-2; tentative D call: TRBD1 (6 bases). The germline gives CDR1 SGHTA, CDR2 FQGNSA. V lost 5 bases, J lost 6 bases, and 13 bases lay in between. The CDR3 extends over 13 amino acids.

The sample holds a few counts of this clonotype. The V call is TRBV7-9, the J call TRBJ2-4; a weak D match, TRBD1 (6 bases). This CDR3 has 16 amino acids. The germline V and J ends were trimmed by 5 bases and 0 bases, with 14 bases remaining between them. Germline CDR1 reads SEHNR; CDR2 reads FQNEAQ (reference sequence). The CDR3 DNA reads TGTGCCAGCAGCCCTACCCAGGGGAAAGCCAAAAACATTCAGTACTTC. This codes for CASSPTQGKAKNIQYF.

Regarding this clonotype: Compared with germline, one end of the junction differs, possibly owing to a read error. J is TRBJ1-3 and V is TRBV7-8; no clear D gene. CDR1 and CDR2 from the germline V gene are SGHVS and FQNEAQ. This CDR3 comprises 12 residues. Here the CDR3 DNA reads TGTGCCAGCAGTTTAGACTTTAACACCATATATTTT. This sequence encodes CASSLDFNTIYF. The full variable domain, completed using reference TRBV7-8 and TRBJ1-3, is GAGVSQSPRYKVAKRGQDVALRCDPISGHVSLFWYQQALGQGPEFLTYFQNEAQLDKSGLPSDRFFAERPEGSVSTLKIQRTQQEDSAVYLCASSLDFNTIYFGEGSWLTVV.

The genes are TRBV28 and TRBJ2-5; TRBD2 is a possible D gene (6 bases). CDR3 size: 16 residues. Trimming removed 3 bases at V and 0 bases at J, with 14 bases between. The germline gives CDR1 MDHEN, CDR2 SYDVKM. The CDR3 loop reads CASSLFGGGYQETQYF. Here the CDR3 DNA reads TGTGCCAGCAGTTTGTTTGGCGGAGGGTACCAAGAGACCCAGTACTTC.

A note on this clonotype: Sequence at one end of the junction differs from germline and may be a read error. The chain links TRBV4-1 to TRBJ2-3, with D possibly called TRBD1 or TRBD2 (5 bases each). The CDR3 spans 13 residues. The germline gives CDR1 MGHRA, CDR2 YSYEKL. Written as DNA, the CDR3 is TGTGCCAGCAGCCAAGAGGGGCAGGATACGCAGTATTTT. Encoded protein: CASSQEGQDTQYF.

The chain combines TRBV29-1 with TRBJ2-1; 9 bases are a match to TRBD1. The CDR3 spans 12 residues. Germline V gene lookup returns CDR1 SQVTM and CDR2 ANQGSEA. The V segment lost 6 bases and the J segment 8 bases; nucleotides outside the gene matches: 5. CDR3 sequence (DNA): TGCAGCGTCCTACAGGGGGCCGATGAGCAGTTCTTC. Its translation: CSVLQGADEQFF.

The J gene is TRBJ2-1, the V gene TRBV6-8; D not resolved. CDR1 and CDR2 (germline): MNHGY, SAAAGT. Trimming stripped 4 bases from V and 15 bases from J, with 10 bases between. CDR3 length: 10 residues. CDR3 loop: CASSCWLRFF. CDR3 coding DNA: TGTGCCAGCAGTTGCTGGCTCCGGTTCTTC.

V and J are TRBV6-2 or TRBV6-3 and TRBJ1-2, with D possibly matching TRBD1 (6 bases). Germline-derived CDR1 and CDR2 are MNHEY and SVGEGT. The CDR3 spans 13 residues. Deletions cut 6 bases from V and 8 bases from J, with 16 bases between. The CDR3 spells CASRVDRMKGYTF. The CDR3 nucleotides read TGTGCCAGCAGGGTAGACAGGATGAAAGGCTACACCTTC.

A few counts support this clonotype. This chain joins TRBV11-2 and TRBJ2-2, with TRBD2 identical over 7 bases. Losses at the gene ends were 3 bases for V and 2 bases for J; bases not matched to a gene: 6. CDR3 length: 16 residues. CDR1 and CDR2 from the germline V gene are SGHAT and FQNNGV. In DNA, the CDR3 is TGTGCCAGCAGCTTCGGGGCTAGCGGAAACACCGGGGAGCTGTTTTTT. Translation gives CASSFGASGNTGELFF.

This clonotype was recorded a few times. V is TRBV6-6 and J is TRBJ1-4; D gene ambiguous. V was clipped by 6 bases and J by 2 bases, with 25 bases between them. The CDR3 spans 19 residues. Germline CDR1 is MNHNY and CDR2 is SVGAGI (reference sequence). As DNA, the CDR3 is TGTGCCAGCAGAACTACCGGGCCGTTGAAGAGTGGCACTAATGAAAAACTGTTTTTT. Amino acids: CASRTTGPLKSGTNEKLFF.

This chain connects TRBV7-2 to TRBJ2-7, with TRBD1 matching over 11 bases. Trimming removed 5 bases from V and 6 bases from J; junction bases left unmatched: 6. CDR1 and CDR2 from the germline V gene are SGHTA and FQGNSA. This CDR3 comprises 14 residues. The CDR3 coding sequence is TGTGCCAGCAGCCAGGAGGGGACAGGGGGCGAGCAGTACTTC. It encodes CASSQEGTGGEQYF.

This clonotype has ten or more counts. The genes are TRBV7-2 and TRBJ1-3; D perhaps matches TRBD1 (6 bases). V lost 1 base to trimming and J lost 0 bases, with 13 bases between them. Germline V gene lookup returns CDR1 SGHTA and CDR2 FQGNSA. The CDR3 contains 17 residues. The CDR3: CASSLVQGLLSGNTIYF. DNA for the CDR3: TGTGCCAGCAGCTTAGTCCAGGGGCTTCTCTCTGGAAACACCATATATTTT.

The rearrangement joins TRBV27 to TRBJ1-1; D is possibly TRBD1 (6 bases). Trimming left V 6 bases short and J 5 bases short, with 16 bases between. The CDR3 totals 14 residues. Germline V CDR1 and CDR2: MNHEY, SMNVEV (reference sequence). The CDR3 reads CASSLRRRGTEAFF. CDR3 DNA sequence: TGTGCCAGCAGCTTGAGGCGGAGGGGGACTGAAGCTTTCTTT.